These 15 T cell receptor beta chains share one sample of origin, sequenced in a study of cytomegalovirus exposure and HLA in healthy donors. The PCR was carried out with 60 Vbeta primers and 13 Jbeta primers. Sequenced by immunoSEQ multiplex PCR; TCRdb stores in-frame clones only, minus some. In the table there are about 120,000 clones, 63% of which are singletons. The specimen sequenced was PBMCs. Receptors were obtained from a man between 35 and 55 years old in good health and CMV-seropositive.

This clone was observed a handful of times. V usage is TRBV6-5 and J usage is TRBJ1-1; 9 bases line up with TRBD1. Germline-derived CDR1 and CDR2 are MNHEY and SVGAGI. CDR3 length equals 14 residues. V trimming: 5 bases; J trimming: 3 bases; junction bases outside the gene matches: 4. CDR3 loop: CASSRRQGDTEAFF. CDR3 DNA sequence: TGTGCCAGCAGTCGACGACAGGGGGACACTGAAGCTTTCTTT.

CDR3 nucleotide sequence: TGCGCCAGCGGGACTAGCGGGAGAGAAGAGCAGTACTTC. The encoded protein is CASGTSGREEQYF. This chain links TRBV5-1 with TRBJ2-7, with 14 bases that match TRBD2. Germline lookup yields CDR1 SGHRS and CDR2 YFSETQ. Trimming cost V 7 bases and J 7 bases; bases outside gene matches: 4. The CDR3 totals 13 residues.

The chain employs TRBV19 and TRBJ1-1; D possibly corresponds to TRBD1 (5 bases). V shed 5 bases and J shed 3 bases, with 16 bases lying between them. From germline, CDR1 is LNHDA and CDR2 SQIVND (reference sequence). The CDR3 sequence is 15 residues long. DNA for the CDR3: TGTGCCAGTAGTCTCCGCCCTGGGGGGGACACTGAAGCTTTCTTT. Translated: CASSLRPGGDTEAFF.

The chain uses TRBV19 and TRBJ2-7; tentative D call: TRBD2 (6 bases). The CDR3 has 15 residues. Germline V CDR1 and CDR2: LNHDA, SQIVND (reference sequence). V lost 2 bases to trimming and J lost 0 bases, with 11 bases between them. The CDR3 loop reads CASSIRPSVSYEQYF. CDR3 nucleotide sequence: TGTGCCAGTAGTATACGGCCTAGCGTCTCCTACGAGCAGTACTTC.

The J gene is TRBJ2-1, the V gene TRBV7-9; TRBD2 matches at 9 bases. CDR3 size: 11 residues. The trim removed 5 bases at V and 12 bases at J, leaving 2 bases unmatched. Looked up from germline, CDR1 is SEHNR and CDR2 is FQNEAQ (reference sequence). In DNA, the CDR3 is TGTGCCAGCAGCGGTAGCGGGAGGCAGTTCTTC. Protein product: CASSGSGRQFF.

The chain uses TRBV6-6 and TRBJ1-2; the match to TRBD1 covers 9 bases. Losses at the gene ends were 2 bases for V and 9 bases for J; bases not matched to a gene: 10. In germline, CDR1 is MNHNY, CDR2 SVGAGI (reference sequence). The CDR3 spans 15 residues. Here the CDR3 reads CASSYQPDRGMSYTF. As DNA, the CDR3 is TGTGCCAGCAGTTACCAGCCGGACAGGGGTATGAGCTACACCTTC.

V usage is TRBV7-9 and J usage is TRBJ1-3; possibly TRBD1 for D (6 bases). This CDR3 comprises 15 residues. From germline, CDR1 is SEHNR and CDR2 FQNEAQ (reference sequence). Trimming removed 5 bases at V and 0 bases at J, with 11 bases between. The CDR3 reads CASSVDSSSGNTIYF. CDR3 bases: TGTGCCAGCAGCGTGGACAGTTCCTCTGGAAACACCATATATTTT.

This clone was seen a single time. As DNA, the CDR3 is TGTGCTAGTGGTTTCTGGCTGTCGAACACTGAAGCTTTCTTT. The encoded protein is CASGFWLSNTEAFF. V is TRBV12-5 and J is TRBJ1-1; no firm D call. From germline, CDR1 is LGHNT and CDR2 FRNRAP. V was clipped by 3 bases and J by 1 base, with 9 bases between them. The CDR3 has 14 amino acids.

This rearrangement joins TRBV7-9 to TRBJ2-1, with 7 positions matching TRBD1. V was pared by 3 bases and J by 4 bases, with 6 bases of the junction left unmatched. Germline V CDR1 and CDR2: SEHNR, FQNEAQ (reference sequence). The CDR3 spans 15 residues. The CDR3 here is CASSFLYRGYNEQFF. The CDR3 DNA sequence: TGTGCCAGCAGCTTTCTCTACAGGGGATACAATGAGCAGTTCTTC.

This clone was counted only a few times. The V and J genes are TRBV10-3 and TRBJ1-5, with 7 positions matching TRBD1. Germline assignment: CDR1 ENHRY and CDR2 SYGVKD. The CDR3 runs 15 residues. J gave up 5 bases and V 3 bases, and 7 bases lay outside the gene matches. This CDR3 is CAISEQGPTDQPQHF. The CDR3 region has the DNA TGTGCCATCAGTGAACAGGGGCCCACCGATCAGCCCCAGCATTTT.

This clone occurred once. The chain is built from TRBV7-2 and TRBJ2-3; 8 nucleotides match TRBD1. The CDR3 loop spans 17 amino acids. The germline gives CDR1 SGHTA, CDR2 FQGNSA. V shed 6 bases and J 6 bases; nucleotides not matched to a gene: 17. The CDR3: CASRYNSDRDGADTQYF. The CDR3 DNA reads as TGTGCCAGCAGATATAATTCGGACAGGGACGGAGCGGATACGCAGTATTTT.

This clone showed up just once. The V and J genes are TRBV11-3 and TRBJ2-7; 7 positions agree with TRBD1. The CDR3 has 12 residues. With V trimmed by 3 bases and J by 4 bases, 0 bases remained unmatched. Per germline, CDR1 SGHNT and CDR2 YENEEA. CDR3: CASSLTGYEQYF. The CDR3 DNA sequence: TGTGCCAGCAGCTTGACAGGGTACGAGCAGTACTTC.

V is TRBV30 and J is TRBJ2-3; D is perhaps TRBD2 (5 bases). Trimming shortened V by 2 bases and J by 2 bases, and 14 bases separated the two germline ends. CDR1 and CDR2 (germline): GTSNPN, SVGIG (reference sequence). The CDR3 runs to 15 residues. CDR3 bases: TGTGCCTGGAGTCCCCGGGGTGGGTTCACAGATACGCAGTATTTT. It is translated as CAWSPRGGFTDTQYF. Together with reference TRBV30 and TRBJ2-3, the CDR3 gives the full variable domain: SQTIHQWPATLVQPVGSPLSLECTVEGTSNPNLYWYRQAAGRGLQLLFYSVGIGQISSEVPQNLSASRPQDRQFILSSKKLLLSDSGFYLCAWSPRGGFTDTQYFGPGTRLTVL.

The rearrangement joins TRBV7-9 to TRBJ1-3, with D maybe TRBD1 (6 bases). The CDR3 covers 17 residues. V gave up 2 bases and J gave up 0 bases, with 14 bases separating them. The germline CDR1 and CDR2 sequences are SEHNR and FQNEAQ (reference sequence). DNA of the CDR3: TGTGCCAGCAGCTTACACGGGACACTCACCTCTGGAAACACCATATATTTT. Encoded protein: CASSLHGTLTSGNTIYF.

This chain uses TRBV15 with TRBJ2-7; possibly TRBD1 for D (6 bases). This CDR3 comprises 14 residues. In germline, CDR1 is LNHNV, CDR2 YYDKDF (reference sequence). The ends were cut back, 4 bases at V and 3 bases at J, with 13 bases in the middle. In nucleotides, the CDR3 is TGTGCCACCAGCATACAAGGGGGATTCTACGAGCAGTACTTC. Translating it yields CATSIQGGFYEQYF.